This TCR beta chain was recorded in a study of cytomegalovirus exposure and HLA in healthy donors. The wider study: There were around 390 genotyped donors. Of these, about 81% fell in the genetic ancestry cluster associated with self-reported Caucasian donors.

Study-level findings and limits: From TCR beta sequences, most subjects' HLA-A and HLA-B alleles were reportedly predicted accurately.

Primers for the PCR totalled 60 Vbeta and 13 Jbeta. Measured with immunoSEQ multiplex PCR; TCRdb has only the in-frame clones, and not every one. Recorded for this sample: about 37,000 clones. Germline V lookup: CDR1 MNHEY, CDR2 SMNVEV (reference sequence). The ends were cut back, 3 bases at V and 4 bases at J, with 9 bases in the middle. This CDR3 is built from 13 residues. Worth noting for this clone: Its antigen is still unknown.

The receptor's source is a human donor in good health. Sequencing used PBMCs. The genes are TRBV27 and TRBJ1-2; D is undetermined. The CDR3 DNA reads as TGTGCCAGCAGTTTTCCAGGAAGCTATGGCTACACCTTC. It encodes CASSFPGSYGYTF.